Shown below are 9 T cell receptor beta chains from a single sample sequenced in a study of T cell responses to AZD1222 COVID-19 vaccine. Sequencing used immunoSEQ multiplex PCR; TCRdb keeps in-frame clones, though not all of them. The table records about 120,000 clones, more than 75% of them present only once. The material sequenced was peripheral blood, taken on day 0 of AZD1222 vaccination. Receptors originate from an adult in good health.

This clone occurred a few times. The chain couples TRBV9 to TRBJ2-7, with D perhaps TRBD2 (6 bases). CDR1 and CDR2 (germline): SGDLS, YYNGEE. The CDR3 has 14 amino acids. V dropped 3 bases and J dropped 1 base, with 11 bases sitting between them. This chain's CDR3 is CASSAGGISYEQYF. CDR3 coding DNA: TGTGCCAGCAGCGCCGGAGGGATATCCTACGAGCAGTACTTC. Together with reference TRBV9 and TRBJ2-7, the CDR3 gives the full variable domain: DSGVTQTPKHLITATGQRVTLRCSPRSGDLSVYWYQQSLDQGLQFLIQYYNGEERAKGNILERFSAQQFPDLHSELNLSSLELGDSALYFCASSAGGISYEQYFGPGTRLTVT.

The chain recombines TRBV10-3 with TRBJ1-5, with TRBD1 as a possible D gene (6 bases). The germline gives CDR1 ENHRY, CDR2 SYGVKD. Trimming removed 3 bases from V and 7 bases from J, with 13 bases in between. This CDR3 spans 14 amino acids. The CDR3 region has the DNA TGTGCCATCAGTGATCGTACAGGGCGACAGCCCCAGCATTTT. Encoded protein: CAISDRTGRQPQHF.

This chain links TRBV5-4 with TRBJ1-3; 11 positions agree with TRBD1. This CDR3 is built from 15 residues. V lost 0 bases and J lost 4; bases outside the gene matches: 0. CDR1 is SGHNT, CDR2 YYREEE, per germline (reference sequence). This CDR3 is CASSLGTGGGNTIYF. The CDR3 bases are TGTGCCAGCAGCTTGGGGACAGGGGGCGGAAACACCATATATTTT.

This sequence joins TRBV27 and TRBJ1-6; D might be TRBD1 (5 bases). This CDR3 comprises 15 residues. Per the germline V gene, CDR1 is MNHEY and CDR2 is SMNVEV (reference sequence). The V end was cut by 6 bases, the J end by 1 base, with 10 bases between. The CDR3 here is CASRTVGSYNSPLHF. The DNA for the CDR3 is TGTGCCAGCAGGACAGTGGGATCCTATAATTCACCCCTCCACTTT.

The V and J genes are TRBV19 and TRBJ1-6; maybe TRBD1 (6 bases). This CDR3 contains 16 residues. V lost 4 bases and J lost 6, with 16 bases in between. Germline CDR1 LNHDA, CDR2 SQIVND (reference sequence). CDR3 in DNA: TGTGCCAGTAGTAACCCCAGGGGATCGGGTAATTCACCCCTCCACTTT. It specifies CASSNPRGSGNSPLHF.

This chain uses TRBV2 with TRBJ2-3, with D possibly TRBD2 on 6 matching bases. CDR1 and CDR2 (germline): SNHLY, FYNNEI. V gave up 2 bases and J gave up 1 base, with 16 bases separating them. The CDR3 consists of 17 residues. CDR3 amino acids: CASSEKSSGAGTDTQYF. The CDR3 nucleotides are TGTGCCAGCAGTGAAAAGTCCTCGGGAGCCGGCACAGATACGCAGTATTTT.

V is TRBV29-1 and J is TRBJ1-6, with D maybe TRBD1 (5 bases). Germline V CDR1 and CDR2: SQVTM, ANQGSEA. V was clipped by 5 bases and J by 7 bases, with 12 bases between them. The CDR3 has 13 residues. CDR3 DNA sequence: TGCAGCGTTCGCGAGGGGAGCAATTCACCCCTCCACTTT. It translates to CSVREGSNSPLHF.

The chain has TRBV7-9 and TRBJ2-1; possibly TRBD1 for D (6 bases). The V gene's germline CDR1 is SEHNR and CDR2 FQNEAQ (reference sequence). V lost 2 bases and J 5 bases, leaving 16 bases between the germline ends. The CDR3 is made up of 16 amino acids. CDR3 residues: CASSLTGTAPHNEQFF. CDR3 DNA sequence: TGTGCCAGCAGCTTAACAGGGACGGCCCCTCACAATGAGCAGTTCTTC.

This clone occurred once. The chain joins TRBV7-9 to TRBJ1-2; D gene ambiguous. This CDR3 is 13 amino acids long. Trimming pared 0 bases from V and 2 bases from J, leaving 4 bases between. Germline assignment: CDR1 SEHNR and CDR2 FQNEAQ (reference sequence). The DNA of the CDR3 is TGTGCCAGCAGCTTAGCGGCGAACTATGGCTACACCTTC. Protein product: CASSLAANYGYTF. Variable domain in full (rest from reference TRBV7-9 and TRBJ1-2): DTGVSQNPRHKITKRGQNVTFRCDPISEHNRLYWYRQTLGQGPEFLTYFQNEAQLEKSRLLSDRFSAERPKGSFSTLEIQRTEQGDSAMYLCASSLAANYGYTFGSGTRLTVV.